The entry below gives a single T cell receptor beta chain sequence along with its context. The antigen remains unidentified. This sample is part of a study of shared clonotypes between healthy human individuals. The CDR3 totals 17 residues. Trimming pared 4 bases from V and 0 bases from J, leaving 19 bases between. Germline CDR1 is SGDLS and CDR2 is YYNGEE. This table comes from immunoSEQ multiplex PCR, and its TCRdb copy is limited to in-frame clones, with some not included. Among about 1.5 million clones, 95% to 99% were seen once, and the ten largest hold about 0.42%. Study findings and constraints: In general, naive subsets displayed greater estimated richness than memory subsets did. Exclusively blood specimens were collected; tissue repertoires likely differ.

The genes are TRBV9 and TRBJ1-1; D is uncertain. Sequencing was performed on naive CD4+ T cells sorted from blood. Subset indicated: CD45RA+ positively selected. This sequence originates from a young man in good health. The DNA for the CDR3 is TGTGCCAGCAGCCCACGGGATAGGAATAGCATGAACACTGAAGCTTTCTTT. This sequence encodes CASSPRDRNSMNTEAFF.